The following is a TCR beta chain sequence with its context. This entry belongs to a study of regulatory T cells in long-lasting Graves disease. Described time point: newly diagnosed GD, antithyroid drugs for less than 3 months. RNA isolated from PBMCs was used to make the TCR library. This CDR3 is 14 amino acids long. V lost 5 bases and J lost 1; bases outside the gene matches: 3. The germline V gene encodes CDR1 DFQATT and CDR2 SNEGSKA (reference sequence). To make TCR beta libraries, researchers used iRepertoire HTBI primers and Arm-PCR of CDR3 regions. TCRdb re-analysed the multiplex PCR reads in MiXCR, keeping a single row per CDR3 protein. The profile shows approximately 470,000 distinct CDR3 sequences, around 15% of them singletons. These data were also reused for a study on T cells in Graves' hyperthyroidism and ophthalmopathy. That publication notes: An absence of ophthalmopathy progression within 18 months meant stable Graves' hyperthyroidism. Those patients with uncontrolled infection, other autoimmune disease, pregnancy or lactation were excluded.

The V call is TRBV20-1, the J call TRBJ2-2; 8 nucleotides match TRBD2. Source: peripheral blood mononuclear cells (PBMCs), taken at new diagnosis, from a patient treated with antithyroid drugs. The clonotype was recovered from a man in his forties or fifties with Graves disease. CDR3 loop: CSALLAGNTGELFF. CDR3 nucleotides: TGCAGTGCTCTTCTAGCGGGGAACACCGGGGAGCTGTTTTTT.